This T cell receptor (beta chain) was profiled in a study of blood T cell repertoires in COVID-19. Study context: Some COVID-19 samples were acute and others convalescent; all came from the United States, Italy and Spain. T cells, B-cell-depleted T cells, or PBMCs supplied cDNA or gDNA.

As processed by the authors: Nucleated cell number was recorded as an estimate derived from reference gene primer amplification. Some clones are missing from TCRdb's copy, which holds only in-frame ones; the method was immunoSEQ multiplex PCR. The V and J calls and the clone size are those of that table, but D and trimming were determined from the DNA. The repertoire holds fewer than 200,000 clones, with roughly 93% as singletons. CDR1 and CDR2 from the germline V gene are SGHTA and FQGTGA. This CDR3 comprises 19 residues. The junction had 20 bases not matched to a gene; V was cut back by 5 bases and J by 6 bases.

The sample was peripheral blood. The chain recombines TRBV7-3 with TRBJ2-1, with 9 positions matching TRBD1. The sequence was obtained from a woman aged 50 to 60 with acute or convalescent COVID-19. The CDR3 DNA follows: TGTGCCAGCAGCCCAAAGCCCCTCCCACAGGGGGCGTACGGCAATGAGCAGTTCTTC. Encoded protein: CASSPKPLPQGAYGNEQFF.